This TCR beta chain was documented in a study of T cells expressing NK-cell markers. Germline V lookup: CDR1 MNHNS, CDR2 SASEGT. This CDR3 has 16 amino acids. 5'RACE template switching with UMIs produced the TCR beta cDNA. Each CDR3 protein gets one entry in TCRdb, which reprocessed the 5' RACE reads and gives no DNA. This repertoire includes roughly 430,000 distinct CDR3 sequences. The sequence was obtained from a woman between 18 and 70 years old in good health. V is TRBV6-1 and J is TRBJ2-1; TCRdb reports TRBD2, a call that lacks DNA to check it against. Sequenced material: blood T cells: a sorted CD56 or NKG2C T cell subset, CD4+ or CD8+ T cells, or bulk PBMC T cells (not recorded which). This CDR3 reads CASSVQRGFSYNEQFF.